The next 22 T cell receptor beta chains were all read from a single sample in a study of blood T cell repertoires in COVID-19. The protocol was immunoSEQ multiplex PCR, while the TCRdb copy is restricted to in-frame clones and leaves out a portion. The table has around 36,000 clones, about 89% seen once. Sequenced material: peripheral blood. The receptors here all came from a human donor in a cohort sampled during active COVID-19.

This CDR3 reads CASSSRLAGTFSYEQYF. As DNA, the CDR3 is TGTGCCAGCAGTTCACGACTAGCGGGAACCTTCTCCTACGAGCAGTACTTC. The J gene is TRBJ2-7, the V gene TRBV27; 11 bases fit TRBD2. With 4 bases clipped from V and 0 bases from J, the junction kept 8 bases outside the gene matches. This CDR3 is built from 17 residues. Germline V gives CDR1 MNHEY, CDR2 SMNVEV (reference sequence).

The rearrangement links TRBV5-4 to TRBJ2-5; D possibly corresponds to TRBD1 (7 bases). This CDR3 spans 13 amino acids. V lost 0 bases, J lost 9 bases, and 12 bases lay in between. CDR1 and CDR2 (germline): SGHNT, YYREEE (reference sequence). As DNA, the CDR3 is TGTGCCAGCAGCTTGGCCGACAGGGAGGCCCAGTACTTC. Its protein is CASSLADREAQYF.

This rearrangement joins TRBV6-2 or TRBV6-3 to TRBJ1-1; possible D gene TRBD1, 6 bases. This CDR3 is 14 amino acids long. V was cut by 5 bases and J by 1 base, with 11 bases left in between. Germline V CDR1 and CDR2: MNHEY, SVGEGT. As DNA, the CDR3 is TGTGCCAGCAGTAGCACAGGGCGGAACACTGAAGCTTTCTTT. Translating it yields CASSSTGRNTEAFF.

This clone appeared a single time. V gene TRBV10-2 combines with J gene TRBJ2-1; TRBD2 is a possible D gene (6 bases). The CDR3 is 14 amino acids. Germline lookup yields CDR1 WSHSY and CDR2 SAAADI. The germline V and J ends were trimmed by 5 bases and 0 bases, with 8 bases remaining between them. The DNA for the CDR3 is TGCGCCAGCAGTAGCGGGTACTCCTACAATGAGCAGTTCTTC. Translating gives CASSSGYSYNEQFF.

V usage is TRBV9 and J usage is TRBJ1-2; a weak D match, TRBD1 (5 bases). V was clipped by 3 bases and J by 2 bases, with 14 bases between them. The CDR3 is 15 residues long. Germline-derived CDR1 and CDR2 are SGDLS and YYNGEE. The CDR3 nucleotides are TGTGCCAGCAGCGCTGCCCCGGGGGGGAACTATGGCTACACCTTC. Residues: CASSAAPGGNYGYTF.

The chain carries TRBV7-8 and TRBJ1-3, with D uncertain. With 3 bases removed from V and 0 bases from J, the gap between germline ends came to 12 bases. CDR1 is SGHVS and CDR2 is FQNEAQ in the germline V gene. This CDR3 is built from 16 residues. For the CDR3, the DNA is TGTGCCAGCAGCTTCGCCCTGACTGGCTCTGGAAACACCATATATTTT. It specifies CASSFALTGSGNTIYF.

The chain carries TRBV27 and TRBJ2-2; 10 bases align to TRBD1. CDR1 and CDR2 from the germline V gene are MNHEY and SMNVEV (reference sequence). The CDR3 is 17 residues long. V was pared by 5 bases and J by 5 bases, with 11 bases of the junction left unmatched. The DNA of the CDR3 is TGTGCCAGCAGTAAACCGGGACAGGGGCGACGGACCGGGGAGCTGTTTTTT. Its protein is CASSKPGQGRRTGELFF.

The chain combines TRBV7-9 with TRBJ2-2; tentatively, D is TRBD2 (5 bases). The V gene's germline CDR1 is SEHNR and CDR2 FQNEAQ (reference sequence). Trimming stripped 5 bases from V and 4 bases from J, with 23 bases between. The CDR3 contains 18 residues. CDR3 amino acids: CASSPIRKIGGLTGELFF. CDR3 coding DNA: TGTGCCAGCAGCCCAATCCGAAAAATAGGCGGACTCACCGGGGAGCTGTTTTTT.

The J gene is TRBJ1-1, the V gene TRBV2; possible D gene TRBD1, 5 bases. Deletions cut 10 bases from V and 4 bases from J, with 22 bases between. The CDR3 contains 15 residues. Germline V lookup: CDR1 SNHLY, CDR2 FYNNEI. CDR3 coding DNA: TGTGCCACCAAATCGGGGGGTGGGGGAGCCACTGAAGCTTTCTTT. This encodes CATKSGGGGATEAFF.

The rearrangement uses TRBV19 and TRBJ1-1, with D possibly matching TRBD1 (6 bases). Trimming cost V 5 bases and J 2 bases, with 21 bases left between them. From germline, CDR1 is LNHDA and CDR2 SQIVND (reference sequence). This CDR3 has 17 amino acids. CDR3 sequence: CASSPPGAGSINTEAFF. The CDR3 region has the DNA TGTGCCAGTAGTCCTCCAGGGGCTGGATCCATAAACACTGAAGCTTTCTTT.

The chain is built from TRBV10-1 and TRBJ2-1; 9 bases align to TRBD2. The junction had 9 bases not matched to a gene; V was cut back by 3 bases and J by 0 bases. Germline V CDR1 and CDR2: WNHNN, SYGVQD (reference sequence). The CDR3 covers 18 residues. The CDR3 nucleotides are TGCGCCAGCAGTGATTCTAGCGGGGCCCGGAGCTCCTACAATGAGCAGTTCTTC. Its translation: CASSDSSGARSSYNEQFF.

This clone came up once. The V call is TRBV5-4, the J call TRBJ2-5; D might be TRBD2 (7 bases). The V and J ends lost 1 base and 5 bases respectively, with 12 bases between them. This CDR3 has 14 residues. Looked up from germline, CDR1 is SGHNT and CDR2 is YYREEE (reference sequence). This chain's CDR3 is CASSLWGGLETQYF. For the CDR3, the DNA is TGTGCCAGCAGCTTGTGGGGGGGCCTCGAGACCCAGTACTTC.

This chain uses TRBV10-3 with TRBJ2-3; 7 bases align to TRBD1. The CDR3 is 15 residues long. V was clipped by 5 bases and J by 3 bases; unmatched bases: 8. Germline CDR1 and CDR2: ENHRY and SYGVKD. The CDR3, as DNA: TGTGCCATCAGTACAGGGGCAGGGAAGACAGATACGCAGTATTTT. Its protein product is CAISTGAGKTDTQYF.

The gene calls are TRBV9 and TRBJ2-7; D might be TRBD2 (6 bases). This CDR3 region has 15 residues. Germline V gives CDR1 SGDLS, CDR2 YYNGEE. The V gene lost 4 bases and the J gene lost 2 bases, with 16 bases spanning the gap. CDR3 sequence: CASSLGRGNTYEQYF. DNA for the CDR3: TGTGCCAGCAGCCTCGGCCGGGGGAACACCTACGAGCAGTACTTC. Full variable domain (remainder filled in from reference TRBV9 and TRBJ2-7): DSGVTQTPKHLITATGQRVTLRCSPRSGDLSVYWYQQSLDQGLQFLIQYYNGEERAKGNILERFSAQQFPDLHSELNLSSLELGDSALYFCASSLGRGNTYEQYFGPGTRLTVT.

The chain employs TRBV6-2 or TRBV6-3 and TRBJ2-2, with TRBD2 as a possible D gene (5 bases). Germline loops: CDR1 MNHEY, CDR2 SVGEGT. CDR3 length equals 15 residues. Trimming removed 5 bases at V and 9 bases at J, with 19 bases between. The CDR3 DNA sequence: TGTGCCAGCAGTCCCCGGGCTCCCGGGGATTGGGAGCTGTTTTTT. Translation: CASSPRAPGDWELFF.

CDR3 DNA: TGTGCCAGCAGCCGGACAGTTAATCAGCCCCAGCATTTT. Protein sequence: CASSRTVNQPQHF. The gene calls are TRBV6-5 and TRBJ1-5; D is possibly TRBD1 (6 bases). Between the trimmed V and J ends, which lost 6 bases and 4 bases, there was a span of 10 bases. The germline gives CDR1 MNHEY, CDR2 SVGAGI. This CDR3 is built from 13 residues.

The chain joins TRBV19 to TRBJ2-7, with 10 bases lining up with TRBD1. The V segment lost 6 bases and the J segment 3 bases; nucleotides outside the gene matches: 14. CDR3 length equals 17 residues. Per the germline V gene, CDR1 is LNHDA and CDR2 is SQIVND (reference sequence). CDR3: CASRPPVGQGKYYEQYF. CDR3 in DNA: TGTGCCAGTAGGCCGCCCGTGGGACAGGGGAAATACTACGAGCAGTACTTC.

This clone was counted once. The genes are TRBV29-1 and TRBJ1-2; D unresolved. The length of the CDR3 is 13 residues. CDR1 is SQVTM, CDR2 ANQGSEA, per germline. The V and J ends lost 4 bases and 5 bases respectively, with 14 bases between them. The CDR3 loop reads CSVADGSMYGYTF. The CDR3 region has the DNA TGCAGCGTTGCCGACGGGTCCATGTATGGCTACACCTTC.

The chain joins TRBV12-3 or TRBV12-4 to TRBJ1-1; D ambiguous. This CDR3 is built from 13 residues. Trimming removed 0 bases at V and 6 bases at J, with 8 bases between. In DNA, the CDR3 is TGTGCCAGCAGTTTAGCAGGGAGAGCTGAAGCTTTCTTT. Its protein is CASSLAGRAEAFF.

The rearrangement joins TRBV9 to TRBJ2-5; TRBD2 matches at 8 bases. This CDR3 has 16 amino acids. The junction had 6 bases not matched to a gene; V was cut back by 2 bases and J by 0 bases. Germline CDR1 reads SGDLS; CDR2 reads YYNGEE. The DNA for the CDR3 is TGTGCCAGCAGCGTGGGACTAGTCGTTTACCAAGAGACCCAGTACTTC. This gives the protein CASSVGLVVYQETQYF.

This clone came up once. V and J are TRBV5-1 and TRBJ1-4; TRBD1 is a possible D gene (6 bases). V dropped 1 base and J dropped 5 bases, with 12 bases sitting between them. The CDR3 is 15 amino acids. CDR1 SGHRS and CDR2 YFSETQ come from the germline V gene. The CDR3 reads CASSLNSRGNEKLFF. The CDR3 region has the DNA TGCGCCAGCAGCTTGAACAGCAGGGGCAATGAAAAACTGTTTTTT.

This chain uses TRBV2 with TRBJ2-7, with a tentative D call TRBD1 (5 bases). Germline assignment: CDR1 SNHLY and CDR2 FYNNEI. The CDR3 loop spans 14 amino acids. Trimming took off 3 bases at V and 2 bases at J, with 11 bases between the two ends. Here the CDR3 DNA reads TGTGCCAGCAGTGATCGAGACAGACCCTACGAGCAGTACTTC. Translation gives CASSDRDRPYEQYF.